The clone carrying this T cell receptor beta chain has just a few counts. The source of the sample is a study of human T cells and chemical hapten exposure. On the study more broadly: The study patch tested 0.01% DPC on the upper back and read results at 6 days. Patients, predominantly female, presented with alopecia areata, totalis or universalis. TCR yield per sample varied, mainly due to pooled library volumes.

Germline assignment: CDR1 MNHNS and CDR2 SASEGT. The CDR3 has 18 amino acids. The V segment lost 7 bases and the J segment 0 bases; nucleotides outside the gene matches: 15. Indicated time point: pre-sensitization, week 0. Indicated treatment: therapeutic diphenylcyclopropenone sensitization with weekly scalp DPC. Patients had alopecia, were aged 18 to 70, and were not pregnant. In TCRdb, the RACE reads were re-called with MiXCR into one record per CDR3 protein. The repertoire includes 250,000 to 300,000 distinct CDR3 sequences, almost 8% of them detected once, and around 1.2% sits in the top ten. The chain employs TRBV6-1 and TRBJ2-3, with 8 positions matching TRBD1. Here the sequenced sample was whole blood, taken in connection with sensitization to the hapten diphenylcyclopropenone (DPC). This TCR derives from a man younger than 35 with alopecia areata. Some clones in this sample may be carry-over from other donors' samples. CDR3 nucleotide sequence: TGTGCCAGCATCCCTAATCCGGGACAGGCGTTTAGCACAGATACGCAGTATTTT. Translated, it gives CASIPNPGQAFSTDTQYF.